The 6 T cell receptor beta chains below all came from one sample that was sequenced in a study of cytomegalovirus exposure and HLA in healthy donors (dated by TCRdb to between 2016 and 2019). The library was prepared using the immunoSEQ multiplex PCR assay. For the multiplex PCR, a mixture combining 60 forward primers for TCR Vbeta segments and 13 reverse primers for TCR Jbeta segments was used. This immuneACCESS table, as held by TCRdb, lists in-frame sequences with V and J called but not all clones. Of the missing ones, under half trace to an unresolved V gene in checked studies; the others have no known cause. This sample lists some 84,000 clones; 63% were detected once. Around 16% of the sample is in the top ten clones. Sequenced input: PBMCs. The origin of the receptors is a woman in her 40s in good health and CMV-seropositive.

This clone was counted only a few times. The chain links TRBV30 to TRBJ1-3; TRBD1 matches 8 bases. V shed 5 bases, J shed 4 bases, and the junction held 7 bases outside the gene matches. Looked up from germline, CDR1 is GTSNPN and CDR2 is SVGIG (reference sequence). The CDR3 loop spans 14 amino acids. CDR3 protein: CAWVQGARGNTIYF. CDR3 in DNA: TGTGCCTGGGTTCAGGGGGCGAGGGGAAACACCATATATTTT. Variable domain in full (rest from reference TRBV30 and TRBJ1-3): SQTIHQWPATLVQPVGSPLSLECTVEGTSNPNLYWYRQAAGRGLQLLFYSVGIGQISSEVPQNLSASRPQDRQFILSSKKLLLSDSGFYLCAWVQGARGNTIYFGEGSWLTVV.

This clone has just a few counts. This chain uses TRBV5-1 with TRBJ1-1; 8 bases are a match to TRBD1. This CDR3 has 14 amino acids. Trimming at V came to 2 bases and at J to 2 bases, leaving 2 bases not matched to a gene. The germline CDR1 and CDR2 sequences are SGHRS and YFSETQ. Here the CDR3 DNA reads TGCGCCAGCAGCTTCCAGGGGGCAAACACTGAAGCTTTCTTT. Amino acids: CASSFQGANTEAFF.

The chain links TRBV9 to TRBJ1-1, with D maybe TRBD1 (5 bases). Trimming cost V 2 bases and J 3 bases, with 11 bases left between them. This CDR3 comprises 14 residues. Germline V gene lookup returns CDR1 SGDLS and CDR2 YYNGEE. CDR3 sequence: CASSVAGSDTEAFF. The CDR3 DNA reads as TGTGCCAGCAGCGTTGCAGGGTCGGACACTGAAGCTTTCTTT. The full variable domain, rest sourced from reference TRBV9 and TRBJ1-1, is DSGVTQTPKHLITATGQRVTLRCSPRSGDLSVYWYQQSLDQGLQFLIQYYNGEERAKGNILERFSAQQFPDLHSELNLSSLELGDSALYFCASSVAGSDTEAFFGQGTRLTVV.

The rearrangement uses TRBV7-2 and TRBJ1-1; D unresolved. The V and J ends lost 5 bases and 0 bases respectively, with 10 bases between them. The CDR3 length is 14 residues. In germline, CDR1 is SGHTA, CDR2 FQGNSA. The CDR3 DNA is TGTGCCAGCAGCGCGAGTCTCATGAACACTGAAGCTTTCTTT. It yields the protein CASSASLMNTEAFF.

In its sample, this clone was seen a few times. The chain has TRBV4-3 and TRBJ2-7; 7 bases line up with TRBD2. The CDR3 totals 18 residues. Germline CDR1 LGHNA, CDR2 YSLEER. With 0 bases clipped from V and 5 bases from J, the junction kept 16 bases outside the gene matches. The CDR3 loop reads CASSQDLGRGYTEDEQYF. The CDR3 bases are TGCGCCAGCAGCCAAGATTTAGGGCGGGGGTATACGGAGGACGAGCAGTACTTC.

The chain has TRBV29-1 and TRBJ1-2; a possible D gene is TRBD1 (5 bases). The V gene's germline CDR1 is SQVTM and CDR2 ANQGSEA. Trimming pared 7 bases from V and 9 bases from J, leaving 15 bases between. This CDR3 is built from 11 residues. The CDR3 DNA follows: TGCAGCGGGGGCCTTTTAGGTAGCTACACCTTC. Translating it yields CSGGLLGSYTF.